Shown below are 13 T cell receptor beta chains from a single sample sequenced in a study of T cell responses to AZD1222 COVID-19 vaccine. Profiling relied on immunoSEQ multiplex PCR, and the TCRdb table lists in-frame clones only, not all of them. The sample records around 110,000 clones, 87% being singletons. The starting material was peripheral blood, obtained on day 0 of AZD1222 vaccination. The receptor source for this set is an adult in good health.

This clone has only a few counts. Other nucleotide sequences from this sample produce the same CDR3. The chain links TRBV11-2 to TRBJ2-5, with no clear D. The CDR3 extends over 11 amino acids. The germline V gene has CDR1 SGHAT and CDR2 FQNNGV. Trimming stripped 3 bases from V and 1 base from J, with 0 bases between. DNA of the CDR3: TGTGCCAGCAGCTTCCAAGAGACCCAGTACTTC. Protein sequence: CASSFQETQYF.

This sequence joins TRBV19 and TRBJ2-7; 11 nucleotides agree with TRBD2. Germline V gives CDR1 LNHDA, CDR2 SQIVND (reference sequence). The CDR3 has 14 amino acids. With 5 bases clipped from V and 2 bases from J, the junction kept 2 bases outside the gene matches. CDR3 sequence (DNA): TGTGCCAGTAGTGCACTAGCGGGGGCCTACGAGCAGTACTTC. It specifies CASSALAGAYEQYF.

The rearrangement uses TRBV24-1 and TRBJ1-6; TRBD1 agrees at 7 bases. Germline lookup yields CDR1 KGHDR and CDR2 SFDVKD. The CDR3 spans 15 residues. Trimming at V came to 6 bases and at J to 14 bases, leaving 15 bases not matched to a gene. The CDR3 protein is CATSSWAGGNLTLHF. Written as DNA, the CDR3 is TGTGCCACCAGTAGTTGGGCAGGGGGGAATTTAACCCTCCACTTT.

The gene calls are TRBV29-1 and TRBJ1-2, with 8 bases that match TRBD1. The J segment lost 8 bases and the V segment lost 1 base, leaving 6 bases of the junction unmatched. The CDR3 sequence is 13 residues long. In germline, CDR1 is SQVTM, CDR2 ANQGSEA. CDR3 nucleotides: TGCAGCGTTGAAGTGACAGGGGTTGGGGGCTACACCTTC. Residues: CSVEVTGVGGYTF. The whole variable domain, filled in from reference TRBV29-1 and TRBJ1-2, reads SAVISQKPSRDICQRGTSLTIQCQVDSQVTMMFWYRQQPGQSLTLIATANQGSEATYESGFVIDKFPISRPNLTFSTLTVSNMSPEDSSIYLCSVEVTGVGGYTFGSGTRLTVV.

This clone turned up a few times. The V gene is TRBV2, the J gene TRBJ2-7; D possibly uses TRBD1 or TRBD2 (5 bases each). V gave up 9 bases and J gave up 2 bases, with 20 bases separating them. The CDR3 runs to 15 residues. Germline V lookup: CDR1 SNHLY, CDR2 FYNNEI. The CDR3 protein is CARVLGGEYTYEQYF. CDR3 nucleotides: TGTGCCAGGGTGCTTGGGGGAGAATATACCTACGAGCAGTACTTC.

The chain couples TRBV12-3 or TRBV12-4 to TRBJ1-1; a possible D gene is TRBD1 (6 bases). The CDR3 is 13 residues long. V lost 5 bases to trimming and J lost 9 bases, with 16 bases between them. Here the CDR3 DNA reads TGTGCCAGCAGTCAAGGACAGCATACTCAAGCTTTCTTT. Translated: CASSQGQHTQAFF.

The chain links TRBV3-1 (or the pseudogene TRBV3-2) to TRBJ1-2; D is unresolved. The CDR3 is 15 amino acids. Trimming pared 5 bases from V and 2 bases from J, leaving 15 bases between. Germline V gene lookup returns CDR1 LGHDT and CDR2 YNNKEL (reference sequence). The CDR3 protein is CASSYRPEKNYGYTF. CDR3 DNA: TGTGCCAGCAGCTACCGACCCGAGAAAAACTATGGCTACACCTTC.

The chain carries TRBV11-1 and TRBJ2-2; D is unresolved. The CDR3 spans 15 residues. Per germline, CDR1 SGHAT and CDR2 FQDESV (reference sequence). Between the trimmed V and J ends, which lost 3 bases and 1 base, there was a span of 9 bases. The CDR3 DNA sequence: TGTGCCAGCAGCTTTGGCTATATGAACACCGGGGAGCTGTTTTTT. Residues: CASSFGYMNTGELFF.

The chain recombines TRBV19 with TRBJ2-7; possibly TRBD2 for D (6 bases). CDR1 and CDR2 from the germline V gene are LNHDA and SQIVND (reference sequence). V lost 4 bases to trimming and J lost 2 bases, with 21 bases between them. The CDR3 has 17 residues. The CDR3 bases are TGTGCCAGTAGTAACATAGCGCTAGCGACCACTACCTACGAGCAGTACTTC. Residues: CASSNIALATTTYEQYF.

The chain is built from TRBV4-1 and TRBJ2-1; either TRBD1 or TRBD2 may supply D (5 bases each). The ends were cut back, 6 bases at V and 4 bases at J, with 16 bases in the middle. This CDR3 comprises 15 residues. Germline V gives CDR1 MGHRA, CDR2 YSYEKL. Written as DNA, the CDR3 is TGCGCCAGCAGTCAGTCCGGGACGAATTACAATGAGCAGTTCTTC. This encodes CASSQSGTNYNEQFF.

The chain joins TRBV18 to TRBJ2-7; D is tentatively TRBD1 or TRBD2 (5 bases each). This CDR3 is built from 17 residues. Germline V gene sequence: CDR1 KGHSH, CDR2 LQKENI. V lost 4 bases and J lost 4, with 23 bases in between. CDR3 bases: TGTGCCAGCTCACGGACACCACCAAAACTAGTTACGTACGAGCAGTACTTC. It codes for CASSRTPPKLVTYEQYF.

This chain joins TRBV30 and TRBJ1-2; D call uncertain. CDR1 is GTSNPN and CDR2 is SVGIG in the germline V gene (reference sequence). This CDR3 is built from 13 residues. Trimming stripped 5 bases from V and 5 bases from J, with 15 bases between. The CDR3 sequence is CAWSPSERYGYTF. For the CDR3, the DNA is TGTGCCTGGTCACCCAGCGAGAGGTATGGCTACACCTTC.

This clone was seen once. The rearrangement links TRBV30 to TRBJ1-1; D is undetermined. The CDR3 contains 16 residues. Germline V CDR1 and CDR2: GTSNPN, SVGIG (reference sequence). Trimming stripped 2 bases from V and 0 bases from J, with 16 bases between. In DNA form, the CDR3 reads TGTGCCTGGAGTAGGCGGAGGGCGAGTATGAACACTGAAGCTTTCTTT. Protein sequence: CAWSRRRASMNTEAFF. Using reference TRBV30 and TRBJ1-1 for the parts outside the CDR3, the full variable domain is SQTIHQWPATLVQPVGSPLSLECTVEGTSNPNLYWYRQAAGRGLQLLFYSVGIGQISSEVPQNLSASRPQDRQFILSSKKLLLSDSGFYLCAWSRRRASMNTEAFFGQGTRLTVV.